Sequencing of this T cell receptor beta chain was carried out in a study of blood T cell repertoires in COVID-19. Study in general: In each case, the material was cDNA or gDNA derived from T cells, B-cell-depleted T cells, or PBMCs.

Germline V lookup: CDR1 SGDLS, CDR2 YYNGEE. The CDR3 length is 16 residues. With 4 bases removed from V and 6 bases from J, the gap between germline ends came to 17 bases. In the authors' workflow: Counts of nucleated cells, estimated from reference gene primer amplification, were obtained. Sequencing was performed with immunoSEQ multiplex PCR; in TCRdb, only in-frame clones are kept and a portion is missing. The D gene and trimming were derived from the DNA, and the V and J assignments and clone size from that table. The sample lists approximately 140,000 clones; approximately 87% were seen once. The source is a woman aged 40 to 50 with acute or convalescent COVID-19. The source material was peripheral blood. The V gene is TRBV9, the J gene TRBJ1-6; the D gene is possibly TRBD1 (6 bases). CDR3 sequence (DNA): TGTGCCAGCAGCCCAGCGTACAGGGCGAGTAATTCACCCCTCCACTTT. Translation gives CASSPAYRASNSPLHF.